The 4 T cell receptor beta chains in this list originate from one sample, sequenced in a study of T cell responses to AZD1222 COVID-19 vaccine. Sequenced by immunoSEQ multiplex PCR; TCRdb stores in-frame clones only, minus some. Among about 150,000 clones listed, about nine tenths were seen once. This specimen consisted of peripheral blood, obtained on day 0 of AZD1222 vaccination. The receptors come from an adult in good health.

This clone has only one observation. The V gene is TRBV27, the J gene TRBJ1-1; D ambiguous. The CDR3 spans 14 residues. CDR1 MNHEY and CDR2 SMNVEV come from the germline V gene (reference sequence). The germline V and J ends were trimmed by 7 bases and 1 base, with 13 bases remaining between them. CDR3 region: CASTKGPGNTEAFF. CDR3 in DNA: TGTGCCAGCACCAAGGGCCCAGGGAACACTGAAGCTTTCTTT.

This clone has a handful of counts. The J gene is TRBJ2-7, the V gene TRBV7-9, with 7 positions matching TRBD2. With V trimmed by 0 bases and J by 3 bases, 8 bases remained unmatched. The CDR3 contains 16 residues. Per the germline V gene, CDR1 is SEHNR and CDR2 is FQNEAQ (reference sequence). CDR3 in amino acids: CASSLAREGRDYEQYF. The CDR3 DNA reads as TGTGCCAGCAGCTTAGCGCGGGAAGGGAGGGACTACGAGCAGTACTTC. Using reference TRBV7-9 and TRBJ2-7 for the parts outside the CDR3, the full variable domain is DTGVSQNPRHKITKRGQNVTFRCDPISEHNRLYWYRQTLGQGPEFLTYFQNEAQLEKSRLLSDRFSAERPKGSFSTLEIQRTEQGDSAMYLCASSLAREGRDYEQYFGPGTRLTVT.

The chain carries TRBV12-5 and TRBJ1-3; perhaps TRBD1 as D (5 bases). The CDR3 is made up of 19 amino acids. From germline, CDR1 is LGHNT and CDR2 FRNRAP. V lost 6 bases to trimming and J lost 2 bases, with 26 bases between them. The CDR3 coding sequence is TGTGCTAGTGGACCCCCCCCGGGACGCAGGAGTGGACCTGGAAACACCATATATTTT. Amino acids: CASGPPPGRRSGPGNTIYF.

The V gene is TRBV27, the J gene TRBJ1-6; 8 nucleotides align to TRBD1. V gave up 5 bases and J gave up 6 bases; unmatched junction bases: 9. This CDR3 comprises 16 residues. Germline CDR1 MNHEY, CDR2 SMNVEV (reference sequence). The CDR3 sequence: CASSPSGDRSNSPLHF. CDR3 nucleotides: TGTGCCAGCAGTCCTTCCGGGGACAGGAGTAATTCACCCCTCCACTTT.